The 19 T cell receptor beta chains below all came from one sample that was sequenced in a study of PD-1 blockade in classical Hodgkin lymphoma (TCRdb year 2020). The method was the immunoSEQ multiplex PCR assay. TCRdb holds this immuneACCESS table with in-frame rearrangements only. Some clones are missing; in checked studies, unresolved V genes explain under half, and the rest has no known cause. In this sample the table shows tens of thousands of clones, under 90% of which occur a single time. The top ten clones comprise roughly 2.5% of the sample. The time point label of this sample denotes: cycle 1 day 1 (C1D1), immediately before nivolumab initiation. Every trial patient had relapsed following autologous stem cell transplantation, and prior brentuximab vedotin exposure was what differed among cohorts A, B and C. The source was peripheral blood mononuclear cells (PBMCs), collected at baseline. These receptor sequences come from a human donor with classical Hodgkin lymphoma.

A single count supports this clone. The chain links TRBV27 to TRBJ1-4; TRBD1 aligns across 10 bases. CDR1 and CDR2 (germline): MNHEY, SMNVEV (reference sequence). V lost 6 bases, J lost 5 bases, and 9 bases stayed unmatched. This CDR3 contains 16 residues. As DNA, the CDR3 is TGTGCCAGCAGCCCTTGGTGGACAGGGGGAAATGAAAAACTGTTTTTT. It is translated as CASSPWWTGGNEKLFF.

This chain connects TRBV5-1 to TRBJ2-2; no clear D gene. Trimming cost V 1 base and J 5 bases, with 6 bases left between them. Germline lookup yields CDR1 SGHRS and CDR2 YFSETQ. The length of the CDR3 is 13 residues. CDR3 in amino acids: CASSLKGTGELFF. CDR3 coding DNA: TGCGCCAGCAGCTTGAAAGGGACCGGGGAGCTGTTTTTT.

The V call is TRBV7-6, the J call TRBJ2-2; 10 bases are shared with TRBD2. This CDR3 is built from 15 residues. The V gene end was trimmed by 3 bases and the J gene end by 4 bases; junction bases not matched to a gene: 2. The germline CDR1 and CDR2 sequences are SGHVS and FNYEAQ. The DNA of the CDR3 is TGTGCCAGCAGCTTTCTAGCGGGGGCCACCGGGGAGCTGTTTTTT. Translating it yields CASSFLAGATGELFF.

CDR3 in DNA: TGCGCCAGCAGCCAAGAGGCTACAGTGAACACTGAAGCTTTCTTT. It is translated as CASSQEATVNTEAFF. The chain links TRBV4-3 to TRBJ1-1; no clear D gene. Germline CDR1 reads LGHNA; CDR2 reads YSLEER. The CDR3 runs to 15 residues. Trimming pared 0 bases from V and 0 bases from J, leaving 8 bases between.

This chain uses TRBV7-3 with TRBJ2-1; perhaps TRBD2 as D (6 bases). Germline CDR1 and CDR2: SGHTA and FQGTGA. The CDR3 length is 15 residues. V was trimmed by 5 bases and J by 2 bases, leaving 13 bases between them. CDR3: CASSLGGSTYNEQFF. CDR3 sequence (DNA): TGTGCCAGCAGCCTGGGAGGCTCAACCTACAATGAGCAGTTCTTC.

V usage is TRBV29-1 and J usage is TRBJ2-1, with 7 bases aligning to TRBD2. Germline lookup yields CDR1 SQVTM and CDR2 ANQGSEA. Trimming cost V 4 bases and J 7 bases; bases outside gene matches: 13. The CDR3 consists of 15 residues. The DNA of the CDR3 is TGCAGCGTTGCACACGGCGGGGGATTTAGTAATGAGCAGTTCTTC. Its protein product is CSVAHGGGFSNEQFF.

The genes are TRBV5-1 and TRBJ1-3, with 10 bases that match TRBD1. Germline V CDR1 and CDR2: SGHRS, YFSETQ. CDR3 length: 13 residues. With V trimmed by 4 bases and J by 8 bases, 3 bases remained unmatched. CDR3 sequence reads: CASSGTGVDTIYF. In DNA, the CDR3 is TGCGCCAGCAGCGGGACAGGGGTGGACACCATATATTTT.

The DNA for the CDR3 is TGTGCCATCAGTGAGTCTGGAGCAGATACGCAGTATTTT. Translation: CAISESGADTQYF. This chain connects TRBV10-3 to TRBJ2-3; no definite D call. Deletions cut 0 bases from V and 4 bases from J, with 5 bases between. This CDR3 is built from 13 residues. The V gene's germline CDR1 is ENHRY and CDR2 SYGVKD.

The genes are TRBV5-1 and TRBJ2-5; no firm D call. V lost 2 bases and J 5 bases, leaving 13 bases between the germline ends. The length of the CDR3 is 14 residues. Germline V gene lookup returns CDR1 SGHRS and CDR2 YFSETQ. CDR3 sequence: CASSFYGPLETQYF. The CDR3 DNA is TGCGCCAGCAGCTTTTATGGCCCCTTGGAGACCCAGTACTTC.

V and J are TRBV5-1 and TRBJ2-5; a possible D gene is TRBD2 (5 bases). V was pared by 1 base and J by 1 base, with 8 bases between. The germline V gene encodes CDR1 SGHRS and CDR2 YFSETQ. The CDR3 spans 14 residues. The CDR3 region is CASSLFGSQETQYF. CDR3 DNA sequence: TGCGCCAGCAGCTTGTTTGGGAGCCAAGAGACCCAGTACTTC.

The V and J genes are TRBV25-1 and TRBJ1-1, with TRBD1 as a possible D gene (6 bases). This CDR3 region has 17 residues. Trimming stripped 2 bases from V and 0 bases from J, with 16 bases between. Germline CDR1 MGHDK, CDR2 SYGVNS. The CDR3 DNA follows: TGTGCCAGCAGTGAAAAAGGGGGAGGGGTGGTGAACACTGAAGCTTTCTTT. Its protein product is CASSEKGGGVVNTEAFF.

The chain joins TRBV5-1 to TRBJ2-3, with 7 bases matching TRBD1. This CDR3 is 15 amino acids long. Germline lookup yields CDR1 SGHRS and CDR2 YFSETQ. V shed 4 bases and J 0 bases; nucleotides not matched to a gene: 5. CDR3 sequence (DNA): TGCGCCAGCAGCATGGACAGGACTAGCACAGATACGCAGTATTTT. This gives the protein CASSMDRTSTDTQYF.

The sample holds one count of this clone. This chain uses TRBV6-5 with TRBJ1-5, with TRBD1 matching 7 bases. Germline assignment: CDR1 MNHEY and CDR2 SVGAGI. V was pared by 5 bases and J by 8 bases, with 6 bases of the junction left unmatched. The CDR3 contains 13 residues. CDR3 sequence reads: CASSLQGIEPQHF. Written as DNA, the CDR3 is TGTGCCAGCAGTCTACAGGGGATCGAGCCCCAGCATTTT.

This chain joins TRBV5-1 and TRBJ2-1; 10 positions match TRBD2. Per the germline V gene, CDR1 is SGHRS and CDR2 is YFSETQ. CDR3 length equals 15 residues. Losses at the gene ends were 0 bases for V and 3 bases for J; bases not matched to a gene: 0. The CDR3 spells CASSLERGGYNEQFF. The CDR3 DNA reads TGCGCCAGCAGCTTGGAGCGGGGGGGCTACAATGAGCAGTTCTTC.

This sequence joins TRBV5-1 and TRBJ2-5, with 7 positions matching TRBD2. V lost 0 bases, J lost 2 bases, and 4 bases stayed unmatched. Germline V lookup: CDR1 SGHRS, CDR2 YFSETQ. The CDR3 covers 15 residues. The CDR3 sequence: CASSLVGGTQETQYF. The CDR3, as DNA: TGCGCCAGCAGCTTGGTGGGGGGGACTCAAGAGACCCAGTACTTC.

This clone has just one count. The chain recombines TRBV2 with TRBJ1-4; a possible D gene is TRBD1 (5 bases). CDR3 length equals 15 residues. Looked up from germline, CDR1 is SNHLY and CDR2 is FYNNEI. Trimming pared 1 base from V and 7 bases from J, leaving 13 bases between. The DNA of the CDR3 is TGTGCCAGCAGTGAAGATCTGGGGGTGGGTGAAAAACTGTTTTTT. It translates to CASSEDLGVGEKLFF.

The chain employs TRBV5-1 and TRBJ2-3; D may be TRBD1 or TRBD2 (5 bases each). Germline V gene sequence: CDR1 SGHRS, CDR2 YFSETQ. The CDR3 runs 15 residues. V dropped 0 bases and J dropped 6 bases, with 14 bases sitting between them. CDR3 residues: CASSLAGGGLDTQYF. The CDR3 DNA sequence: TGCGCCAGCAGCTTGGCCGGTGGGGGTTTGGATACGCAGTATTTT.

The chain links TRBV19 to TRBJ2-3; no clear D gene. This CDR3 is built from 15 residues. In germline, CDR1 is LNHDA, CDR2 SQIVND (reference sequence). V lost 7 bases to trimming and J lost 3 bases, with 17 bases between them. The CDR3 DNA reads TGTGCCAGTACCCTCGGGTCGGGTCTGACAGATACGCAGTATTTT. Protein sequence: CASTLGSGLTDTQYF.

V gene TRBV9 combines with J gene TRBJ1-4; 8 bases map to TRBD1. Germline V gene sequence: CDR1 SGDLS, CDR2 YYNGEE. The V and J ends lost 3 bases and 11 bases, in that order; junction bases with no gene match: 9. This CDR3 region has 14 residues. Written as DNA, the CDR3 is TGTGCCAGCAGCGGGGGGACAGGTGGTCAGAAACTGTTTTTT. This codes for CASSGGTGGQKLFF.